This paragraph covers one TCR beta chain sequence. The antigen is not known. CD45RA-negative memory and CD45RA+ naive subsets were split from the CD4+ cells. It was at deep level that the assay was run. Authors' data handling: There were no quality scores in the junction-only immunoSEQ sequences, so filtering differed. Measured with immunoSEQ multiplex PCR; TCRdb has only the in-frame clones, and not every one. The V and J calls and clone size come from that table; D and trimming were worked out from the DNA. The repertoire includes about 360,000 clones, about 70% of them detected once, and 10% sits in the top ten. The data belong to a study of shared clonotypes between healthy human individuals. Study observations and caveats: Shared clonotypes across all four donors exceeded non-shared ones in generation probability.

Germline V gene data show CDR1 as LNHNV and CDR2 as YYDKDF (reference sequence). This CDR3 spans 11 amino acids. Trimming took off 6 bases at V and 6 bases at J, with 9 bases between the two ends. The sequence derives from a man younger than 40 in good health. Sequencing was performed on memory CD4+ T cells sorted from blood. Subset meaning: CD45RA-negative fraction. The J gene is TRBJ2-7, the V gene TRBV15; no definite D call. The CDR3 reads CATSNPFEQYF. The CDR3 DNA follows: TGTGCCACCAGTAACCCTTTCGAGCAGTACTTC.